Below are 14 T cell receptor beta chains sequenced from a single sample in a study of cytomegalovirus exposure and HLA in healthy donors. PCR was performed using 60 Vbeta and 13 Jbeta primers. Clones were read by immunoSEQ multiplex PCR, and TCRdb kept only the in-frame ones, dropping some. The sample yields 100,000 to 120,000 clones, 77% seen once. The sequencing input was PBMCs. The receptors shown here come from a woman aged 35 to 49 in good health and CMV-seropositive.

Only a few counts were recorded for this clone. The V call is TRBV2, the J call TRBJ2-3; D gene unclear. The CDR3 is 13 residues long. The germline V gene has CDR1 SNHLY and CDR2 FYNNEI. The ends were cut back, 8 bases at V and 6 bases at J, with 15 bases in the middle. The CDR3 sequence: CASSQRVVDTQYF. The CDR3 DNA reads as TGTGCCAGCTCGCAGCGAGTGGTTGATACGCAGTATTTT.

The chain combines TRBV7-2 with TRBJ1-4; TRBD1 might be the D (6 bases). Germline V gives CDR1 SGHTA, CDR2 FQGNSA. This CDR3 spans 15 amino acids. Trimming pared 7 bases from V and 8 bases from J, leaving 20 bases between. The CDR3 DNA sequence: TGTGCCAGCACCCTAGTTGTGGGGGCCGGAGAAAAACTGTTTTTT. This gives the protein CASTLVVGAGEKLFF.

V is TRBV2 and J is TRBJ1-1, with D possibly matching TRBD1 (5 bases). Germline assignment: CDR1 SNHLY and CDR2 FYNNEI. V was shortened by 4 bases and J by 1 base, with 7 bases between the two germline ends. The CDR3 totals 13 residues. CDR3 DNA sequence: TGTGCCAGCAGTGGGCAGGGGAACACTGAAGCTTTCTTT. It yields the protein CASSGQGNTEAFF.

The J gene is TRBJ1-6, the V gene TRBV11-2; no reliable D call. The CDR3 loop spans 16 amino acids. V lost 3 bases and J 9 bases, leaving 18 bases between the germline ends. From germline, CDR1 is SGHAT and CDR2 FQNNGV. The CDR3 nucleotides are TGTGCCAGCAGCTTGGGCCTGGAATTTGGTACTTCACCCCTCCACTTT. Its translation is CASSLGLEFGTSPLHF.

This clone was seen a single time. The V call is TRBV11-3, the J call TRBJ2-7; 11 bases fit TRBD1. Losses at the gene ends were 1 base for V and 2 bases for J; bases not matched to a gene: 7. The CDR3 spans 17 residues. Looked up from germline, CDR1 is SGHNT and CDR2 is YENEEA. The CDR3 loop reads CASSLGAWDRGAYEQYF. Here the CDR3 DNA reads TGTGCCAGCAGCTTAGGAGCTTGGGACAGGGGGGCCTACGAGCAGTACTTC.

The J gene is TRBJ2-3, the V gene TRBV5-1; 8 bases are shared with TRBD1. This CDR3 is 17 amino acids long. Per germline, CDR1 SGHRS and CDR2 YFSETQ. With 1 base clipped from V and 0 bases from J, the junction kept 7 bases outside the gene matches. The CDR3 coding sequence is TGCGCCAGCAGCTTGACAGGGGGGCAAACTAGCACAGATACGCAGTATTTT. It codes for CASSLTGGQTSTDTQYF.

The chain has TRBV27 and TRBJ2-5; possible D gene TRBD2, 6 bases. V gave up 4 bases and J gave up 3 bases, with 15 bases separating them. The CDR3 runs to 15 residues. Germline lookup yields CDR1 MNHEY and CDR2 SMNVEV (reference sequence). The CDR3 nucleotides read TGTGCCAGCAGTTCCCCGGGACTGCCAAAAGAGACCCAGTACTTC. Translated, it gives CASSSPGLPKETQYF.

V is TRBV5-1 and J is TRBJ2-5; 16 bases are a match to TRBD2. The CDR3 spans 17 residues. V lost 4 bases, J lost 4 bases, and 7 bases stayed unmatched. The germline V gene has CDR1 SGHRS and CDR2 YFSETQ. CDR3 nucleotides: TGCGCCAGCAGCGGGGGACTAGCGGGAGGGCCGGGAGAGACCCAGTACTTC. It encodes CASSGGLAGGPGETQYF.

The chain recombines TRBV7-2 with TRBJ2-1; a weak D match, TRBD2 (6 bases). V was cut by 5 bases and J by 3 bases, with 14 bases left in between. This CDR3 has 15 amino acids. Germline loops: CDR1 SGHTA, CDR2 FQGNSA. CDR3: CASSPSGGNYNEQFF. The CDR3 DNA reads as TGTGCCAGCAGCCCCTCAGGCGGGAACTACAATGAGCAGTTCTTC. The full variable domain, its missing parts supplied by reference TRBV7-2 and TRBJ2-1, is GAGVSQSPSNKVTEKGKDVELRCDPISGHTALYWYRQSLGQGLEFLIYFQGNSAPDKSGLPSDRFSAERTGGSVSTLTIQRTQQEDSAVYLCASSPSGGNYNEQFFGPGTRLTVL.

This chain links TRBV7-9 with TRBJ1-2; 8 bases align to TRBD1. With V trimmed by 5 bases and J by 6 bases, 8 bases remained unmatched. CDR1 is SEHNR and CDR2 is FQNEAQ in the germline V gene (reference sequence). CDR3 size: 14 residues. CDR3 amino acids: CASSPRAGGDGYTF. The CDR3 DNA reads TGTGCCAGCAGCCCTCGGGCAGGGGGCGATGGCTACACCTTC.

The chain couples TRBV28 to TRBJ2-7; 7 nucleotides match TRBD1. V trimming: 3 bases; J trimming: 4 bases; junction bases outside the gene matches: 9. CDR1 is MDHEN, CDR2 SYDVKM, per germline. The CDR3 consists of 15 residues. The CDR3, as DNA: TGTGCCAGCAGTTTGGGGGCAGGGGGTGGTTACGAGCAGTACTTC. Encoded protein: CASSLGAGGGYEQYF.

This clone was picked up one time. In DNA, the CDR3 is TGCGCCAGCAGCTTGGCAACAGGGGGAACCTACAATGAGCAGTTCTTC. This encodes CASSLATGGTYNEQFF. The chain couples TRBV5-1 to TRBJ2-1; TRBD1 agrees at 8 bases. The V gene end was trimmed by 0 bases and the J gene end by 2 bases; junction bases not matched to a gene: 4. This CDR3 is built from 16 residues. Looked up from germline, CDR1 is SGHRS and CDR2 is YFSETQ.

The chain couples TRBV6-1 to TRBJ1-5; D is unresolved. Germline V gene lookup returns CDR1 MNHNS and CDR2 SASEGT. Trimming took off 8 bases at V and 7 bases at J, with 18 bases between the two ends. CDR3 size: 14 residues. In DNA, the CDR3 is TGTGCCAGCCTCAAATCGAACGGCGGGCAGCCCCAGCATTTT. Its protein product is CASLKSNGGQPQHF.

This chain connects TRBV6-1 to TRBJ2-1; possibly TRBD1 for D (6 bases). The CDR3 totals 12 residues. Germline V CDR1 and CDR2: MNHNS, SASEGT. V dropped 3 bases and J dropped 9 bases, with 9 bases sitting between them. The CDR3 sequence is CASSDRGPEQFF. Written as DNA, the CDR3 is TGTGCCAGCAGTGACAGGGGTCCTGAGCAGTTCTTC.